The 9 T cell receptor beta chains below were found in one sample sequenced in a study of OX40 agonist ivuxolimab in advanced cancers. Some clones are missing from TCRdb's copy, which holds only in-frame ones; the method was immunoSEQ multiplex PCR. This table holds some 71,000 clones, 75% to 90% found once. The input for sequencing was CD4+ or CD8+ T cells sorted from blood, taken in a trial of the OX40 agonist ivuxolimab. These receptors came from an adult with an advanced solid tumor such as melanoma, head and neck, liver or kidney cancer.

This chain's CDR3 is CASSYVYSDYYGYTF. The CDR3 DNA sequence: TGTGCCAGCAGTTACGTATACAGCGACTACTATGGCTACACCTTC. This chain uses TRBV6-5 with TRBJ1-2; D gene unclear. The CDR3 loop spans 15 amino acids. Trimming removed 2 bases from V and 3 bases from J, with 13 bases in between. Per germline, CDR1 MNHEY and CDR2 SVGAGI.

The chain employs TRBV11-2 and TRBJ1-6; D not resolved. This CDR3 region has 15 residues. Trimming cost V 0 bases and J 5 bases, with 8 bases left between them. From germline, CDR1 is SGHAT and CDR2 FQNNGV. The CDR3: CASSLESSHNSPLHF. The DNA of the CDR3 is TGTGCCAGCAGCTTAGAATCGTCCCATAATTCACCCCTCCACTTT. Drawing the rest from reference TRBV11-2 and TRBJ1-6, the complete variable domain is EAGVAQSPRYKIIEKRQSVAFWCNPISGHATLYWYQQILGQGPKLLIQFQNNGVVDDSQLPKDRFSAERLKGVDSTLKIQPAKLEDSAVYLCASSLESSHNSPLHFGNGTRLTVT.

V usage is TRBV6-5 and J usage is TRBJ2-2; 7 nucleotides match TRBD1. Germline values: CDR1 MNHEY, CDR2 SVGAGI. V lost 9 bases, J lost 0 bases, and 4 bases stayed unmatched. The CDR3 loop spans 14 amino acids. The CDR3 DNA is TGTGCCAGTAGGGACAGCCCGAACACCGGGGAGCTGTTTTTT. Protein: CASRDSPNTGELFF.

The chain couples TRBV2 to TRBJ2-3; D is tentatively TRBD1 or TRBD2 (5 bases each). CDR1 and CDR2 from the germline V gene are SNHLY and FYNNEI. Trimming shortened V by 1 base and J by 7 bases, and 9 bases separated the two germline ends. This CDR3 region has 13 residues. The chain's CDR3 is CASSEGREHTQYF. CDR3 nucleotide sequence: TGTGCCAGCAGTGAAGGCAGGGAGCATACGCAGTATTTT.

This chain uses TRBV10-3 with TRBJ1-5, with a possible D match to TRBD1 (5 bases). V was clipped by 6 bases and J by 3 bases, with 12 bases between them. This CDR3 has 14 amino acids. Germline-derived CDR1 and CDR2 are ENHRY and SYGVKD. The DNA for the CDR3 is TGTGCCATCAGGGGACTGATTAACAATCAGCCCCAGCATTTT. Residues: CAIRGLINNQPQHF.

The chain carries TRBV11-2 and TRBJ2-5, with TRBD1 matching over 9 bases. Germline-derived CDR1 and CDR2 are SGHAT and FQNNGV. Trimming removed 5 bases from V and 9 bases from J; junction bases left unmatched: 13. The CDR3 covers 15 residues. CDR3: CASSRTTGGANPQYF. The CDR3 coding sequence is TGTGCCAGCAGCCGAACAACAGGGGGCGCGAACCCCCAGTACTTC.

J is TRBJ2-3 and V is TRBV6-5, with D unresolved. This CDR3 region has 15 residues. Germline-derived CDR1 and CDR2 are MNHEY and SVGAGI. V lost 2 bases, J lost 0 bases, and 9 bases lay in between. CDR3 loop: CASSYTITSTDTQYF. The DNA for the CDR3 is TGTGCCAGCAGTTACACGATAACTAGCACAGATACGCAGTATTTT.

The chain is built from TRBV29-1 and TRBJ1-1; D possibly corresponds to TRBD1 (6 bases). The CDR3 covers 13 residues. V was shortened by 1 base and J by 11 bases, with 17 bases between the two germline ends. Germline V gene sequence: CDR1 SQVTM, CDR2 ANQGSEA. CDR3 in DNA: TGCAGCGTTGAAGTCGGTCGGGGGGCGGGTGCTTTCTTT. This sequence encodes CSVEVGRGAGAFF.

About this clone: The junction departs from the called germline gene at one end, perhaps through a read error. The J gene is TRBJ1-6, the V gene TRBV29-1; 7 bases are a match to TRBD1. CDR1 is SQVTM and CDR2 is ANQGSEA in the germline V gene. The CDR3 is 14 amino acids. The CDR3 coding sequence is TGCAGCGTTAAAGAAACAGGGGTGGGTTCACCCCTCCACTTT. Its translation: CSVKETGVGSPLHF.